This TCR beta chain was captured by sequencing in a study of CD8+CD57+ T cells in acquired aplastic anemia (dated by TCRdb to 2017 to 2018). With respect to the entire study: A mean of roughly 3.2 ug of DNA, ranging from roughly 0.2 to 27.4 ug, was extracted from sorted CD4+ and CD8+ cells. CD8+CD57+ expansion was defined as a frequency above the mean frequency observed in healthy subjects.

Profiling of TCR beta VDJ combinations and CDR3 sequences used genomic DNA as the template. An Illumina HiSeq 2000 was the platform used for TCR repertoire sequencing. The study's processing was this. Repertoire assessment relied on Simpson's diversity index, CDR3 size and DJ length profiles, and TRBV/TRBJ rearrangement plots. The immunodominant clone was defined as the most abundant DNA sequence in deep sequencing data. CDR3 amino acid sequences were screened for sharing across subjects and were compared with published repertoires and the VDJdb database. Using fastp trimming at Q25 and MiXCR clonotype assembly, TCRdb reanalyzed the public sequencing data and kept in-frame beta chains. When rows share a CDR3 protein, they turn into one entry using the most common DNA and genes. These V and J calls derive from TCRdb rather than the authors' analysis. The sample contains about 150,000 distinct CDR3 sequences, 40% to 65% of them found a single time. The ten largest clones represent 12% of the sample.

V was cut back by 10 bases and J by 3 bases, leaving a gap of 12 bases between them. From the cysteine up to the phenylalanine, the CDR3 has a length of 12 residues. Only the CDR3 part of the read is kept: 36 bases, read in frame from the first base. From a lookup of the germline V gene, CDR1 and CDR2 are MNHNS and SASEGT. A word on this clonotype: Its target antigen remains unknown. With a much larger clone just one base away, this may be a read error.

Summary of the overall study and its limitations: Around 30 CD8+ CDR3 sequences were found to be shared between patients and controls, but these sequences appeared to be highly expressed in patients and within the immunodominant clones of the patients. Patients and healthy controls showed no significant difference in CD8+ Simpson's diversity (P=0.060).

Expansion of CD8+CD57+ cells had been shown by flow cytometry in the patients chosen for sequencing. All patients had severe acquired aplastic anemia diagnosed by International Study of Aplastic Anemia and Agranulocytosis and Camitta criteria. At the time blood was sampled, none of the patients had received any therapy. In the study, sorted CD4+ and CD8+ blood T cells from patients with severe aplastic anemia and from healthy subjects underwent deep sequencing of TCR repertoires. In the USA, patient enrollment took place under clinicaltrials.gov protocols 00001620, 01623167, 00001397, 00071045, 00081523 and 00961064. Ficoll-Paque density gradient centrifugation was used to isolate peripheral blood mononuclear cells. CD4+ and CD8+ T cells were sorted by FACS or magnetic beads before DNA extraction.

This receptor was obtained from a human donor with aplastic anemia. The sequence joins TRBV6-1 to TRBJ1-2; the D region possibly corresponds to TRBD1 (5 bases align). The sequenced sample was sorted CD4+, CD8+, or CD8+CD57+ T cells (not recorded which) from PBMCs. The CDR3 in this case is CATGGSYYGYTF. The DNA reads as follows: TGTGCCACCGGGGGAAGTTACTATGGCTACACCTTC.